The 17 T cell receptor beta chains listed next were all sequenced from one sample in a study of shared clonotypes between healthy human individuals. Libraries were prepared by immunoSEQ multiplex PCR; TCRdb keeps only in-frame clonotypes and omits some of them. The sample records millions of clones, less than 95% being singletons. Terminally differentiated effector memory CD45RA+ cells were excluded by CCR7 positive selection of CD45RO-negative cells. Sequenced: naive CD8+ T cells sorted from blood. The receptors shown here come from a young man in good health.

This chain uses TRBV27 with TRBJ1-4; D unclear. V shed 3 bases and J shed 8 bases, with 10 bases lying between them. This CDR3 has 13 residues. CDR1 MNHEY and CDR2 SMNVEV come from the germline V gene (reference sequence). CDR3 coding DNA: TGTGCCAGCAGTTTTAGGGCCCCCGAAAAACTGTTTTTT. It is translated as CASSFRAPEKLFF.

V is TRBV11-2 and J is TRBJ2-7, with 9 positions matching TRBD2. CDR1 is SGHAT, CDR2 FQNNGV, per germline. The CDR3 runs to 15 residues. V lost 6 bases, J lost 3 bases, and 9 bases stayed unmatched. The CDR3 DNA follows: TGTGCCAGCAGTTCCGGACTAGCGTTAGTCTACGAGCAGTACTTC. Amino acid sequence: CASSSGLALVYEQYF.

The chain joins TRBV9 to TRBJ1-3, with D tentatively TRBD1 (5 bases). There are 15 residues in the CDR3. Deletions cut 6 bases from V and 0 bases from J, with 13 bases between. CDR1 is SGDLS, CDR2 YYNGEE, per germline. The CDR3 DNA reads TGTGCCAGCACCCGGGGGGGGAGCTCTGGAAACACCATATATTTT. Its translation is CASTRGGSSGNTIYF. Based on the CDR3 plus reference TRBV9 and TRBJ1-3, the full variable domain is DSGVTQTPKHLITATGQRVTLRCSPRSGDLSVYWYQQSLDQGLQFLIQYYNGEERAKGNILERFSAQQFPDLHSELNLSSLELGDSALYFCASTRGGSSGNTIYFGEGSWLTVV.

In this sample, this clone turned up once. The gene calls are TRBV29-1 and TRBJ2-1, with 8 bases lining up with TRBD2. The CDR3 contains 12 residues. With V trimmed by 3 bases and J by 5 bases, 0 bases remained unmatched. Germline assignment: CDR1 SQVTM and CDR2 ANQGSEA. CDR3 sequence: CSVERGDNEQFF. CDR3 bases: TGCAGCGTTGAGCGGGGGGACAATGAGCAGTTCTTC.

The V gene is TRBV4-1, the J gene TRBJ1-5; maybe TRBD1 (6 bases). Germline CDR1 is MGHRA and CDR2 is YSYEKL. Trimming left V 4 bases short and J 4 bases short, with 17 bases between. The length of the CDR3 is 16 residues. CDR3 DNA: TGCGCCAGCAGCCTGGCGGGGGGCGCCGGAAATCAGCCCCAGCATTTT. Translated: CASSLAGGAGNQPQHF.

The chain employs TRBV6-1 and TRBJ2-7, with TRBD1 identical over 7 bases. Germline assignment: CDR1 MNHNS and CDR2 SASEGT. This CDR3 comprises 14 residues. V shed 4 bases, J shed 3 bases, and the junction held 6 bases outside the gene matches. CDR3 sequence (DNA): TGTGCCAGCAGTGTTCTCGGGACAGTCTACGAGCAGTACTTC. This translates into CASSVLGTVYEQYF.

The CDR3 nucleotides are TGCGCCAGCAGCCAAGTTCTACAGACTACCTACAATGAGCAGTTCTTC. It is translated as CASSQVLQTTYNEQFF. V and J are TRBV4-1 and TRBJ2-1, with D maybe TRBD2 (5 bases). The V gene's germline CDR1 is MGHRA and CDR2 YSYEKL. The CDR3 has 16 residues. Trimming took 1 base from V and 2 from J, leaving 12 bases between them.

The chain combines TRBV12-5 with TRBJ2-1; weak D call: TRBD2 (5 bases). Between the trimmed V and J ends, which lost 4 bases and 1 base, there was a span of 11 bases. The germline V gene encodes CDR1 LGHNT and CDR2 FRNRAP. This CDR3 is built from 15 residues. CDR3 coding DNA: TGTGCTAGTGGTTCCCCACTAGGGTCCTACAATGAGCAGTTCTTC. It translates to CASGSPLGSYNEQFF.

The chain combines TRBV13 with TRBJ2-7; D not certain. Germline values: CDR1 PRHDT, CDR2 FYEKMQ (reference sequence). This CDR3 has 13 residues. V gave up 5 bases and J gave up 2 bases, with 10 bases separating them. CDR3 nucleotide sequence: TGTGCCAGCAGCCCCACCCCCGCCTACGAGCAGTACTTC. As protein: CASSPTPAYEQYF. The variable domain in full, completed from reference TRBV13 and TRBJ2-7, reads AAGVIQSPRHLIKEKRETATLKCYPIPRHDTVYWYQQGPGQDPQFLISFYEKMQSDKGSIPDRFSAQQFSDYHSELNMSSLELGDSALYFCASSPTPAYEQYFGPGTRLTVT.

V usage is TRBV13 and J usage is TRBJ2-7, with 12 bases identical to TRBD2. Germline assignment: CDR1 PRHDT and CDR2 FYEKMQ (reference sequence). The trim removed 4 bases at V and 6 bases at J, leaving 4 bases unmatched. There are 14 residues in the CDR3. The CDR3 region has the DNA TGTGCCAGCAGCTCGACTAGCGGGGGAGCCGAGCAGTACTTC. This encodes CASSSTSGGAEQYF.

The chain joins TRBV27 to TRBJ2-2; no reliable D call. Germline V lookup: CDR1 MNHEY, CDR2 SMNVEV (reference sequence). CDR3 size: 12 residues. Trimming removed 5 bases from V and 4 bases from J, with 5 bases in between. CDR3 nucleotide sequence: TGTGCCAGCAGTCATGGCACCGGGGAGCTGTTTTTT. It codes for CASSHGTGELFF.

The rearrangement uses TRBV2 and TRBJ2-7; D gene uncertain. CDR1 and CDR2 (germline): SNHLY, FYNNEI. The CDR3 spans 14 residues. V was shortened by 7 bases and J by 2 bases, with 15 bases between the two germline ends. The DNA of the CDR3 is TGTGCCAGCACCCATGTTGGCAGCCCCTACGAGCAGTACTTC. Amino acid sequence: CASTHVGSPYEQYF.

The chain's CDR3 is CASSPASGEFSDTQYF. In DNA, the CDR3 is TGTGCCAGCAGTCCCGCTAGCGGCGAATTTTCAGATACGCAGTATTTT. The J gene is TRBJ2-3, the V gene TRBV27; the match to TRBD2 covers 7 bases. Germline CDR1 reads MNHEY; CDR2 reads SMNVEV (reference sequence). There are 16 residues in the CDR3. J gave up 4 bases and V 5 bases, and 12 bases lay outside the gene matches.

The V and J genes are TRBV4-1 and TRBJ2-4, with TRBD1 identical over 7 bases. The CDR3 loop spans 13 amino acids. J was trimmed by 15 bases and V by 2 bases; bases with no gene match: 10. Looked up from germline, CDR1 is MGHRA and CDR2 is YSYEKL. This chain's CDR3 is CASSQQGDVFRYF. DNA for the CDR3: TGCGCCAGCAGCCAACAGGGGGATGTATTCCGGTACTTC.

CDR3 residues: CASSLWFGGTEAFF. CDR3 nucleotides: TGTGCCAGCAGTTTATGGTTCGGGGGCACTGAAGCTTTCTTT. The gene calls are TRBV27 and TRBJ1-1, with D possibly TRBD1 on 5 matching bases. CDR1 and CDR2 (germline): MNHEY, SMNVEV (reference sequence). The ends were cut back, 1 base at V and 4 bases at J, with 10 bases in the middle. The CDR3 is made up of 14 amino acids.

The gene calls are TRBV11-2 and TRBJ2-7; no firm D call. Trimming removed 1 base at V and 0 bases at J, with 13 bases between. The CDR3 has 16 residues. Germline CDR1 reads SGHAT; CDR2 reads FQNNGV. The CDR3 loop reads CASSLGTLELSYEQYF. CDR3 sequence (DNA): TGTGCCAGCAGCTTAGGTACACTGGAACTCTCCTACGAGCAGTACTTC.

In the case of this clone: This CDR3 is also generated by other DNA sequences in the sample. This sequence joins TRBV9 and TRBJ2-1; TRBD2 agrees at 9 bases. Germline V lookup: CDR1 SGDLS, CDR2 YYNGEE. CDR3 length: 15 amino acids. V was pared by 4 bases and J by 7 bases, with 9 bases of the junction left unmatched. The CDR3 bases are TGTGCCAGCAGCCCTGGTCTAGCGGGACTGAATGAGCAGTTCTTC. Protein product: CASSPGLAGLNEQFF.